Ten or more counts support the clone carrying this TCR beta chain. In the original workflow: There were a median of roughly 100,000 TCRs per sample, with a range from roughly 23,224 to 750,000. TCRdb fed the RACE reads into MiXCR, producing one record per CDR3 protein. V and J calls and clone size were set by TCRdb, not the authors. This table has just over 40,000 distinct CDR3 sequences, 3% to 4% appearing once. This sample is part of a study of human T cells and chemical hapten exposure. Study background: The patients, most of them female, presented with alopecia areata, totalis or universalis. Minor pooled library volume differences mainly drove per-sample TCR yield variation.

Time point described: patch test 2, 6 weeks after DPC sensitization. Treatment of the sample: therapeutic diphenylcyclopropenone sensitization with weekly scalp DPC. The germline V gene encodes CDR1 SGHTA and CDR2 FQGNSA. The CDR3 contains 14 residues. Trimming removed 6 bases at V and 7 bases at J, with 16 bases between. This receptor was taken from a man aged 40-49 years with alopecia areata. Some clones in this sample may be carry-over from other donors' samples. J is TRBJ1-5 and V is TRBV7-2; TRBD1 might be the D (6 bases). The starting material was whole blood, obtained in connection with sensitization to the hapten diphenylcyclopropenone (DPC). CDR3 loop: CASRPTGLNQPQHF. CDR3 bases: TGTGCCAGCAGGCCAACAGGGCTGAACCAGCCCCAGCATTTT.